The present T cell receptor beta chain was sequenced within a study of T cells in Graves' hyperthyroidism and ophthalmopathy (dated by TCRdb to between 2018 and 2020). As for the study more broadly: Peripheral blood was collected at initial diagnosis, before any treatment. To identify distinguishing TCR V-J signatures, a discovery cohort of around 100 patients was used, comprising roughly 45 with Graves' ophthalmopathy and 57 with stable Graves' hyperthyroidism. Prospective prediction of ophthalmopathy was tested in an independent validation cohort of approximately 19 hyperthyroidism patients and around 16 patients who later progressed to ophthalmopathy. For training and testing, the 110 or so patients in the discovery cohort were randomly divided in a 7:3 ratio. Thyroid tissue and blood T-cell repertoires from several Graves' hyperthyroidism patients were also compared in the study. After blood sampling, hyperthyroidism patients were treated with methimazole at a starting dose of 30 mg daily, and ophthalmopathy patients were treated with high-dose intravenous methylprednisolone. TCR Vbeta CDR3 sequencing of approximately 140 peripheral blood samples (fewer than 45 ophthalmopathy, 75 or so hyperthyroidism and around 17 progressor patients) is reported in the paper. Findings and caveats that apply to the study as a whole: No statistical method was used to set the sample size in advance, and investigators knew the group allocation. Most expanded thyroid clonotypes (frequency above 0.001) were also found in blood, which suggests that blood repertoires may mirror thyroid immune responses. During validation, the model predicted progression to ophthalmopathy a median of approximately six months ahead of onset, with around 70% sensitivity and 72.22% specificity. Ophthalmopathy was separated from stable hyperthyroidism by a 13 V-J signature model, with just over 85% sensitivity and roughly 81% specificity obtained in cross-validation and 80%/75% obtained in testing.

The hyperthyroidism patients were between 18 and 65 years old and newly diagnosed, with a disease duration of less than 2 months. Patients with uncontrolled infections, other autoimmune diseases, pregnancy or lactation were excluded. Clinical symptoms, serum thyroxine and TRAb, thyroid ultrasound, and orbital computed tomography formed the basis for the diagnoses. For progressor patients, blood was drawn at the first diagnosis of hyperthyroidism, before any ophthalmopathy symptoms had appeared. Ficoll-Paque density gradient centrifugation was used to isolate PBMCs from about 9.4 ml of fresh peripheral blood. Progressor patients were initially diagnosed with Graves' hyperthyroidism and developed ophthalmopathy during follow-up. Total RNA was extracted with Trizol reagent, and quality was checked on an Agilent 2100 Bioanalyzer. The V end loses 5 bases and the J end loses 7 bases, and a stretch of 15 bases separates them. CDR1 and CDR2, looked up from the germline V gene, are SGHTA and FQGNSA. Measured from the cysteine to the phenylalanine, the CDR3 is 14 residues long. CDR3 DNA only is kept here, 42 bases in frame from base 1.

This clonotype was picked up many times. Its antigen is currently not known. Base qualities are not provided; no much larger clone lies one nucleotide away. TCR beta CDR3 regions were amplified from RNA transcripts. For the first round of RT-PCR on the TCR CDR3, the HTBI primer set was used together with the Qiagen OneStep RT-PCR kit. A second multiplex PCR round built the libraries, followed by size selection and purification. Paired-end sequencing of the libraries was performed with 100 bp reads on an Illumina HiSeq2000. The authors' analysis ran thus. SOAPnuke was used to process the raw data, throwing out any read that contained adapters or uncalled bases, had a mean Phred below 15, or lacked an exact constant-primer or identifier match. High-quality paired reads were merged using COPE v1.2.5, and each unique nucleotide sequence was defined as a clonotype. Clonotypes were aligned to IMGT TRBV, TRBD and TRBJ reference segments using MiTCR v1.1. Only V-J combinations with frequency above 0.0001, covering roughly 99% of repertoires, were analysed. A TCS score was defined as the ratio of F50 (clonal expansion) to E x V (chaos), with BLOSUM62-based TCRdist applied between CDR3 peptides within each V-J. Welch's t-statistics and random forest reduced some 510 V-J features to some 14, which were used in a naive Bayes classifier (R e1071). The raw public reads went through TCRdb reprocessing: fastp at Q25, MiXCR clone calling, in-frame beta chains kept. Merged by CDR3 protein, the rows form single entries marked with the most common genes and DNA. These V and J calls rely on TCRdb rather than the paper's analysis. The sample records approximately 720,000 distinct CDR3 sequences, 15% to 20% of which are singletons. The top ten hold 16% of the sample.

The TCR originated in a woman aged 50 to 60 with Graves' hyperthyroidism that later progressed to Graves' ophthalmopathy. Sample: blood. The rearrangement joined TRBV7-2 to TRBJ1-5, with TRBD1 as a weak D call on 6 bases. The CDR3 corresponds to CASSRTAAGQPQHF. The nucleotide sequence reads as follows: TGTGCCAGCAGCAGGACAGCGGCGGGCCAGCCCCAGCATTTT.